The subject of this entry is one T cell receptor (beta chain). Its antigen is unknown. The germline V gene provides CDR1 SQVTM and CDR2 ANQGSEA. Its CDR3 holds 12 amino acids, cysteine through phenylalanine. No DNA was logged. HCMV-specific IgG was detected in serum with a commercial ELISA kit to determine HCMV serostatus. Peripheral blood mononuclear cells were isolated from blood by Ficoll density gradient centrifugation. This entry comes from a study of T cells expressing NK-cell markers (dated by TCRdb to 2019 to 2021). General notes on the study: TCR beta-chain repertoires were profiled in sorted CD3+CD56+NKG2C+, CD3+CD56+NKG2C- and CD3+CD56-NKG2C+ T-cell subsets from roughly eight donors. The study sequenced eight donors, all healthy volunteers chosen at random: three men and five women. Of the eight sequenced donors, seven were found to be HCMV-seropositive and one was found to be HCMV-seronegative. Illumina HiSeq 2000/2500, MiSeq or NextSeq was used to sequence libraries as 2 x 150 bp reads. On the study overall, not on this receptor specifically: It remained unclear whether the expanded NKG2C-expressing T cell clones were specific for HCMV antigens. In about six donors, the dominant CD3+CD56+NKG2C+ clonotypes were found to rank among the top 10 CD8+ clonotypes and to make up about 1.0-7.0% of CD8+ T cells. Those dominant clonotypes were again the most abundant among CD3+CD56-NKG2C+ cells in several donors, at about 25-60.1%.

Reads for this sample came from an Illumina HiSeq 2000. TCR beta cDNA libraries were made by 5'RACE template switching that added a universal primer site and unique molecular identifiers. cDNA synthesis was primed from the TCR beta constant segment and was followed by two successive PCR amplification steps. Under the source paper's analysis protocol: MIGEC was used to demultiplex reads and group reads by UMI, and MiTCR was used to assemble and quantify clonotypes. To exclude erroneous sequences, any TCR cDNA sequence not supported by at least two reads was discarded. The tcR package was used for downstream repertoire analysis, and clonotypes were matched across fractions by CDR3 nucleotide sequence plus V segment. VDJmatch was used to annotate antigen specificity against VDJdb, with one amino acid substitution in CDR3 permitted. TCRdb reprocessed the reads, and each CDR3 protein sequence is entered once, without DNA. The V and J calls, along with clone size, are taken from TCRdb and not from the paper's own processing. The record for this sample contains some 600,000 distinct CDR3 sequences. The ten largest clones take up approximately 3.5% of the sample.

The receptor chain draws on TRBV29-1 and TRBJ1-4; the TCRdb call, TRBD1, lacks DNA for checking. Sequencing input: blood T cells: a sorted CD56 or NKG2C T cell subset, CD4+ or CD8+ T cells, or bulk PBMC T cells (not recorded which). The TCR sequence derives from a young man in good health. Donor details come from another sample of the same person, matched by shared clones. The CDR3 reads as follows: CSVPGGNEKLFF.